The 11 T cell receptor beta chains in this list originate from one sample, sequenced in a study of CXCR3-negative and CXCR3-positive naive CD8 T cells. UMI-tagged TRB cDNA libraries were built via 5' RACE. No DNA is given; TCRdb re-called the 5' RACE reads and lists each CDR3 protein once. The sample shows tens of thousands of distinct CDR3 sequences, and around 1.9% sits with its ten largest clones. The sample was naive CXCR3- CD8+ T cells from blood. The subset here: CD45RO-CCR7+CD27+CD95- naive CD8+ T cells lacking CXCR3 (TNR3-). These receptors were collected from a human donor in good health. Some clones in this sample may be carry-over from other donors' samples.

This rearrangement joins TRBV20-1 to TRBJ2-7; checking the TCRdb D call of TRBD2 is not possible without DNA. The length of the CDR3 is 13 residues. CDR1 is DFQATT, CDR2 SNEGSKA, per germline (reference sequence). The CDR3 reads CSARASGHYEQYF.

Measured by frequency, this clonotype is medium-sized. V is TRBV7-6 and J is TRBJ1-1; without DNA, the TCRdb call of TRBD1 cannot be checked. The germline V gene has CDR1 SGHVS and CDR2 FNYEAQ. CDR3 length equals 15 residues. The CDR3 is CASSLAGRGTTEAFF. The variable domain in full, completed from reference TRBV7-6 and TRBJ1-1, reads GAGVSQSPRYKVTKRGQDVALRCDPISGHVSLYWYRQALGQGPEFLTYFNYEAQQDKSGLPNDRFSAERPEGSISTLTIQRTEQRDSAMYRCASSLAGRGTTEAFFGQGTRLTVV.

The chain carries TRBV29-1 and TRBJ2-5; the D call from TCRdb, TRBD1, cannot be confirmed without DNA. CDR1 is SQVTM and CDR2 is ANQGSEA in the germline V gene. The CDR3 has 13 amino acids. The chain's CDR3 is CSVDRQPEETQYF.

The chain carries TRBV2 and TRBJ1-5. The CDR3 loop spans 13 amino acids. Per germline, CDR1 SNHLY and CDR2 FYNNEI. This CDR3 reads CASRPSGSQPQHF.

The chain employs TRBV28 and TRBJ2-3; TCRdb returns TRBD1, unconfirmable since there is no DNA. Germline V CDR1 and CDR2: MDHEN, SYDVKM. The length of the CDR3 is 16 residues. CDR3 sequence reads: CASQKGAGGLSDTQYF.

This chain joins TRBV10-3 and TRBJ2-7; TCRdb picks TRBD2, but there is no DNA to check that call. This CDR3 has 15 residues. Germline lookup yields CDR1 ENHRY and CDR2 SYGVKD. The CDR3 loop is CAISEIQNRAYEQYF.

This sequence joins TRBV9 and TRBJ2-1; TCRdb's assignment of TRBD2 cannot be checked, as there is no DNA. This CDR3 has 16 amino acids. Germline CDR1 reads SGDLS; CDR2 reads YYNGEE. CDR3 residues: CASSATGLAVDNEQFF.

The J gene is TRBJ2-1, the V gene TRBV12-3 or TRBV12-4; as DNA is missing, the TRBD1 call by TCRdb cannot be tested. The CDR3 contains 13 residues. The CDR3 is CASSPGGLGEQFF.

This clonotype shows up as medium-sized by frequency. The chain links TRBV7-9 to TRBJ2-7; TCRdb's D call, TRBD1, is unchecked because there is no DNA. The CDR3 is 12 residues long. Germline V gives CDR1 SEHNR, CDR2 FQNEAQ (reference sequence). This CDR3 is CASSQGQYEQYF. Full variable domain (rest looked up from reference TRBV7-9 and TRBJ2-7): DTGVSQNPRHKITKRGQNVTFRCDPISEHNRLYWYRQTLGQGPEFLTYFQNEAQLEKSRLLSDRFSAERPKGSFSTLEIQRTEQGDSAMYLCASSQGQYEQYFGPGTRLTVT.

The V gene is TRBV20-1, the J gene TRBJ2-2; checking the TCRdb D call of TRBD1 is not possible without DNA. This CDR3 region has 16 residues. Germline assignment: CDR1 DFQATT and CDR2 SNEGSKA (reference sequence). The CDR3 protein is CSARGQIPANTGELFF.

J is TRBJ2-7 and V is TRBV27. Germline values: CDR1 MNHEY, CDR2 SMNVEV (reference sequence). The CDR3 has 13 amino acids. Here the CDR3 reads CASRIGRSYEQYF.